Listed below are T cell receptor beta chains from one sample, sequenced in a study of cytomegalovirus exposure and HLA in healthy donors. Here immunoSEQ multiplex PCR was the method, and the copy in TCRdb shows in-frame clones only, minus some. Recorded here are 120,000 to 150,000 clones; the top ten clones represent around 1.6%. Material: PBMCs. These receptors all come from a woman aged 45-59 years in good health and CMV-seronegative. Each CDR3 is given with its conserved first and last residue. D genes are given only for firm matches.

V	J	D	CDR3	DNA
TRBV14	TRBJ1-5	TRBD1	CASSQSGQGARNQPQHF	TGTGCCAGCAGCCAATCAGGACAGGGGGCGCGCAATCAGCCCCAGCATTTT
TRBV6-1	TRBJ1-5	.	CASRETASGQPQHF	TGTGCCAGCAGAGAGACAGCCTCAGGGCAGCCCCAGCATTTT
TRBV27	TRBJ2-7	.	CASSRTVLGYEQYF	TGTGCCAGCAGTCGGACAGTATTGGGCTACGAGCAGTACTTC
TRBV14	TRBJ2-7	TRBD1	CASRGDRLSEQYF	TGTGCCAGCCGCGGGGACAGGTTGAGCGAGCAGTACTTC
TRBV6-1	TRBJ2-5	.	CASSENYEETQYF	TGTGCCAGCAGTGAAAATTACGAGGAGACCCAGTACTTC
TRBV10-3	TRBJ1-2	.	CAIRGILGSGYTF	TGTGCCATCCGGGGGATATTAGGGAGCGGCTACACCTTC
TRBV5-6	TRBJ1-2	.	CASSLEQGHYGYTF	TGTGCCAGCAGCTTGGAACAGGGACACTATGGCTACACCTTC
TRBV6-5	TRBJ2-1	.	CASSTGTSNEQFF	TGTGCCAGCAGCACGGGGACTTCCAATGAGCAGTTCTTC
TRBV4-1	TRBJ2-1	.	CASSQVGGSSSYNEQFF	TGCGCCAGCAGCCAAGTCGGCGGCAGCAGCTCCTACAATGAGCAGTTCTTC
TRBV19	TRBJ1-3	.	CASSIGGPPGNTIYF	TGTGCCAGTAGTATCGGAGGCCCCCCTGGAAACACCATATATTTT
TRBV30	TRBJ2-4	.	CAWTPRQVTTPIAKNIQYF	TGTGCCTGGACCCCCCGACAGGTAACCACCCCGATAGCCAAAAACATTCAGTACTTC
TRBV19	TRBJ1-2	.	CASSMREDYGYTF	TGTGCCAGTAGTATGAGGGAGGACTATGGCTACACCTTC
TRBV19	TRBJ1-1	.	CASTPRANTEAFF	TGTGCCAGTACCCCGAGGGCGAACACTGAAGCTTTCTTT
TRBV2	TRBJ2-5	.	CASTRSGQETQYF	TGTGCCAGCACCCGGAGCGGCCAAGAGACCCAGTACTTC
TRBV5-1	TRBJ2-3	TRBD2	CASSLRLAGADTQYF	TGCGCCAGCAGCTTAAGACTAGCGGGGGCGGATACGCAGTATTTT
TRBV29-1	TRBJ2-2	.	CSVAINTGELFF	TGCAGCGTTGCTATTAACACCGGGGAGCTGTTTTTT
TRBV27	TRBJ2-5	.	CASSLGVGGGQETQYF	TGTGCCAGCAGTTTGGGGGTGGGAGGGGGCCAAGAGACCCAGTACTTC
TRBV2	TRBJ2-2	TRBD1	CASSDSRTGGSTGELFF	TGTGCCAGCAGCGACTCGAGGACAGGGGGCAGCACCGGGGAGCTGTTTTTT
TRBV30	TRBJ1-2	.	CAWSSGSNYGYTF	TGTGCCTGGAGTTCGGGGTCTAACTATGGCTACACCTTC
TRBV6-5	TRBJ1-1	TRBD1	CASEQGMNTEAFF	TGTGCCAGTGAACAGGGGATGAACACTGAAGCTTTCTTT
TRBV29-1	TRBJ2-5	.	CSVLRGGETQYF	TGCAGCGTTCTGCGGGGTGGGGAGACCCAGTACTTC
TRBV19	TRBJ2-6	TRBD1	CASSMGDSSGANVLTF	TGTGCCAGTAGTATGGGGGACAGCTCTGGGGCCAACGTCCTGACTTTC
TRBV6-1	TRBJ1-1	.	CASSGTGSEAFF	TGTGCCAGCAGTGGTACAGGGTCTGAAGCTTTCTTT
TRBV2	TRBJ2-7	TRBD2	CAGGEGLGEQYF	TGTGCCGGCGGGGAGGGGCTGGGCGAGCAGTACTTC
TRBV6-5	TRBJ2-7	TRBD1	CASSFRQGAYEQYF	TGTGCCAGCAGTTTCAGACAGGGTGCCTACGAGCAGTACTTC